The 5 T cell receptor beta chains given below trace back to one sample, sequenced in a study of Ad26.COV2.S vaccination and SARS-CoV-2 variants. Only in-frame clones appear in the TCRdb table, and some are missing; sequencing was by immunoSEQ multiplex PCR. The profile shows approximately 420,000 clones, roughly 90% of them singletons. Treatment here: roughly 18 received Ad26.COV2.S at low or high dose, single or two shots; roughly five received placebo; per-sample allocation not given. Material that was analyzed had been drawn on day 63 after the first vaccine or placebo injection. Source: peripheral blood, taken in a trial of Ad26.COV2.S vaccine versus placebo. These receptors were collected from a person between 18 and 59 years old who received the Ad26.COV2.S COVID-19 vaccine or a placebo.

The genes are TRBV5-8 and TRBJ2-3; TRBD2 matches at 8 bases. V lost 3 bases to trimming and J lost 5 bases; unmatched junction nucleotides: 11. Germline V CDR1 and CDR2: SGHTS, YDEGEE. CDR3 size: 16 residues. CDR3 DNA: TGTGCCAGCAGCTCCCGGTTTAGCGGGGTAAGAGATACGCAGTATTTT. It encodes CASSSRFSGVRDTQYF. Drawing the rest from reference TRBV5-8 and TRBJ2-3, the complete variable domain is EAGVTQSPTHLIKTRGQQATLRCSPISGHTSVYWYQQALGLGLQFLLWYDEGEERNRGNFPPRFSGRQFPNYSSELNVNALELEDSALYLCASSSRFSGVRDTQYFGPGTRLTVL.

The CDR3, as DNA: TGTGCCAGCAGCGGACAGACCTACGAGCAGTACTTC. Protein sequence: CASSGQTYEQYF. The chain recombines TRBV9 with TRBJ2-7, with D maybe TRBD1 (5 bases). Germline V gene data show CDR1 as SGDLS and CDR2 as YYNGEE. This CDR3 comprises 12 residues. V was cut by 3 bases and J by 2 bases, with 6 bases left in between. The full variable domain, with the rest looked up from reference TRBV9 and TRBJ2-7, is DSGVTQTPKHLITATGQRVTLRCSPRSGDLSVYWYQQSLDQGLQFLIQYYNGEERAKGNILERFSAQQFPDLHSELNLSSLELGDSALYFCASSGQTYEQYFGPGTRLTVT.

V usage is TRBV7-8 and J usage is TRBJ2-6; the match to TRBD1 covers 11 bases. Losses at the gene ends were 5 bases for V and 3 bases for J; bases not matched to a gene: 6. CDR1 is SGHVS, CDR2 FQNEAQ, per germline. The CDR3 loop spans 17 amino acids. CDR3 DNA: TGTGCCAGCAGCACCGGGACAGGGGGTAGTGGGGCCAACGTCCTGACTTTC. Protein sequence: CASSTGTGGSGANVLTF.

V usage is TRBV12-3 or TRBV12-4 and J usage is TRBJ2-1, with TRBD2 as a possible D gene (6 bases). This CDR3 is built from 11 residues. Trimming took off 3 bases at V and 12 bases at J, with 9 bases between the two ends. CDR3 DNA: TGTGCCAGCAGTTTTAGCGGTCTGCAGTTCTTC. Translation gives CASSFSGLQFF.

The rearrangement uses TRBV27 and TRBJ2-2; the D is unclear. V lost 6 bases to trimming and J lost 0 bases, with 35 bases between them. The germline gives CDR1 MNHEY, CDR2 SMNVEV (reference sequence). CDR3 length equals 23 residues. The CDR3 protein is CASRRKSTKPRYVILANTGELFF. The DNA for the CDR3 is TGTGCCAGCAGACGAAAGTCGACAAAACCTAGGTATGTTATCCTAGCGAACACCGGGGAGCTGTTTTTT.